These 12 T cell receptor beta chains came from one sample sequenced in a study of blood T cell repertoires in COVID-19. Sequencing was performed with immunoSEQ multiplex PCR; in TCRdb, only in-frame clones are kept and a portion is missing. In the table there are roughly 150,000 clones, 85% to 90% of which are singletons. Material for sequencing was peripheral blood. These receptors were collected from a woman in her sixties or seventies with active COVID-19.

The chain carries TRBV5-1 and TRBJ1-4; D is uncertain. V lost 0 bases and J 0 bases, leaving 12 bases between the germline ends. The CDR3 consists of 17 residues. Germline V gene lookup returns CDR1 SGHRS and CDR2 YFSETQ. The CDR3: CASSLVGDGATNEKLFF. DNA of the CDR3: TGCGCCAGCAGCTTGGTCGGGGATGGGGCAACTAATGAAAAACTGTTTTTT.

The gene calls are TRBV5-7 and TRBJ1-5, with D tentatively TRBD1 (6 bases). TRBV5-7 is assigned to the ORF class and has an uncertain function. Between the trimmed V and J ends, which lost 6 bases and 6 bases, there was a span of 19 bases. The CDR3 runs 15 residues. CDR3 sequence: CASTPRGDRFQPQHF. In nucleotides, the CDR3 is TGTGCCAGCACCCCCAGGGGTGACCGGTTTCAGCCCCAGCATTTT.

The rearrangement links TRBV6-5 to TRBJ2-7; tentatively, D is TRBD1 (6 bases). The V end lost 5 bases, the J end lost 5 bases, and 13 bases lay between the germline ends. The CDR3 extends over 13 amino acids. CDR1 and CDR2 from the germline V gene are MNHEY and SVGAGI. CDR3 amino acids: CASSRATGNEQYF. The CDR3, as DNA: TGTGCCAGCAGTAGAGCTACAGGGAACGAGCAGTACTTC.

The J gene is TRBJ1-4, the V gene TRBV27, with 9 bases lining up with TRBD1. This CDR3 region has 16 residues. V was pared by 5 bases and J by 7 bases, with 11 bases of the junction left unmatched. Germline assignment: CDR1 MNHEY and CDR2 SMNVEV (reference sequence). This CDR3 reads CASSLTGTGMGEKLFF. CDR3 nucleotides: TGTGCCAGCAGTCTCACCGGGACAGGGATGGGTGAAAAACTGTTTTTT.

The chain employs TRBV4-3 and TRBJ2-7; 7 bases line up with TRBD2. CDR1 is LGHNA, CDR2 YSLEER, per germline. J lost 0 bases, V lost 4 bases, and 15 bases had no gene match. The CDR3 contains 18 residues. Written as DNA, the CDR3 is TGCGCCAGCAGCCGGGAGGCAGCGGGGCCTAGCGCCTCCTACGAGCAGTACTTC. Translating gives CASSREAAGPSASYEQYF.

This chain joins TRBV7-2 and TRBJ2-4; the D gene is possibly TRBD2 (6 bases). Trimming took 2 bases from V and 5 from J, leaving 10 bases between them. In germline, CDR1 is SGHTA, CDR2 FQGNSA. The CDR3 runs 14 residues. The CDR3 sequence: CASSLSGGQNIQYF. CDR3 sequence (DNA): TGTGCCAGCAGCTTATCCGGAGGGCAAAACATTCAGTACTTC.

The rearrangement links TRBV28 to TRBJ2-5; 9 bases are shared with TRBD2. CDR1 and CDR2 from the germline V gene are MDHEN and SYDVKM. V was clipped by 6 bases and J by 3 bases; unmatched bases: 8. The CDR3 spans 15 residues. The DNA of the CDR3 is TGTGCCAGCAGACCAGCGGGAGGCCAAGAAGAGACCCAGTACTTC. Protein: CASRPAGGQEETQYF.

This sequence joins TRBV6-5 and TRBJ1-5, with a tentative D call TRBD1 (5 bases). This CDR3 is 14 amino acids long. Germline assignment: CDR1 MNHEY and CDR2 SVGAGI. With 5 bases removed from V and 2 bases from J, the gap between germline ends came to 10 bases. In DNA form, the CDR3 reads TGTGCCAGCAGTCCACGGGGGGGCAATCAGCCCCAGCATTTT. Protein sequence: CASSPRGGNQPQHF.

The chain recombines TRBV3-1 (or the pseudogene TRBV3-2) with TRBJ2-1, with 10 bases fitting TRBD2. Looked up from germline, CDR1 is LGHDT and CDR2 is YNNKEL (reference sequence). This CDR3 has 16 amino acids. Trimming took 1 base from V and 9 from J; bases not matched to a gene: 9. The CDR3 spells CASSQGRLAGVGEQFF. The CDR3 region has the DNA TGTGCCAGCAGCCAAGGGAGGCTAGCGGGAGTCGGTGAGCAGTTCTTC.

The CDR3 here is CASSQVRRGSPAYEQYF. CDR3 DNA: TGCGCCAGCAGCCAAGTGCGACGCGGCAGCCCAGCCTACGAGCAGTACTTC. This chain links TRBV4-1 with TRBJ2-7; D call uncertain. Trimming removed 1 base from V and 2 bases from J, with 18 bases in between. This CDR3 comprises 17 residues. Germline V gives CDR1 MGHRA, CDR2 YSYEKL.

In DNA form, the CDR3 reads TGTGCCAGCAGCCAAGCGCCCCAGGACAGGGAGACCCAGTACTTC. Its translation: CASSQAPQDRETQYF. The rearrangement joins TRBV3-1 (or the pseudogene TRBV3-2) to TRBJ2-5, with 7 positions matching TRBD1. From germline, CDR1 is LGHDT and CDR2 YNNKEL (reference sequence). The CDR3 extends over 15 amino acids. J lost 5 bases, V lost 1 base, and 7 bases had no gene match.

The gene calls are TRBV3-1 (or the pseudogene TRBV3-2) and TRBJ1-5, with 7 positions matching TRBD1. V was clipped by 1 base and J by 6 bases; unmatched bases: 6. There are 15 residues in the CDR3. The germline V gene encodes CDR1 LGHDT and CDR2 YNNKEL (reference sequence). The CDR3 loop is CASSQGGAGGQPQHF. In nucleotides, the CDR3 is TGTGCCAGCAGCCAAGGGGGGGCAGGGGGTCAGCCCCAGCATTTT.